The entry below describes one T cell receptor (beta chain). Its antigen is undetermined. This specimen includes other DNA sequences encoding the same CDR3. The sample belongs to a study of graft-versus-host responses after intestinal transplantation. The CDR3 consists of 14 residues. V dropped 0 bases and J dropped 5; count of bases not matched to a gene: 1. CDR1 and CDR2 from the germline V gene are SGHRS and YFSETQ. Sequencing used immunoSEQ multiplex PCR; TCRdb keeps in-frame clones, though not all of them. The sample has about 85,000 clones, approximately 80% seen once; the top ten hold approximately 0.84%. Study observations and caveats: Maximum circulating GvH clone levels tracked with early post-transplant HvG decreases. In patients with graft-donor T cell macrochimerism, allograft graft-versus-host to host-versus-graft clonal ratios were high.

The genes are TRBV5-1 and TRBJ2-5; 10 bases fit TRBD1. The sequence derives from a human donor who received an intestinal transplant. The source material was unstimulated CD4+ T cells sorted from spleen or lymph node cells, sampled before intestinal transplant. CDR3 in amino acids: CASSLAGQGETQYF. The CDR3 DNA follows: TGCGCCAGCAGCTTGGCGGGACAGGGGGAGACCCAGTACTTC.